Listed below are T cell receptor beta chains from one sample, sequenced in a study of control samples from healthy donors and cancer patients. Generated by immunoSEQ multiplex PCR, the TCRdb table keeps only in-frame clones and is missing some. The sample holds some 250,000 clones, over 70% seen once. Sequenced: PBMCs. The receptors come from a woman aged 55-70 years with lung cancer. CDR3s include the opening cysteine and the closing phenylalanine or tryptophan. Fields, in order: J gene, V gene, CDR3 protein.

TRBJ2-4 | TRBV19 | CASSGLGQGRGNIQYF
TRBJ2-7 | TRBV7-2 | CASGRGLYEQYF
TRBJ2-7 | TRBV28 | CASSLGAGGTTYEQYF
TRBJ1-1 | TRBV7-3 | CASSPFSGGKTEAFF
TRBJ2-7 | TRBV27 | CASSVPPLQGLSYEQYF
TRBJ2-3 | TRBV24-1 | CATSDSRSGGTDTQYF
TRBJ2-4 | TRBV5-1 | CASSFIPRENIQYF
TRBJ1-3 | TRBV2 | CASSTGQGYGNTIYF
TRBJ1-2 | TRBV19 | CASSMEGGNYGYTF
TRBJ1-6 | TRBV5-6 | CASSLWGSSYNSPLHF
TRBJ1-4 | TRBV2 | CASIGQRLNEKLFF